These 22 T cell receptor beta chains came from one sample sequenced in a study of identical twins. TCRdb called the 5' RACE reads again in MiXCR, with one record for every CDR3 protein. The table lists some 500,000 distinct CDR3 sequences, roughly 9.9% of them singletons. This sample was shared with a second study, whose subject was yellow fever vaccine responses in identical twins.

Specimen: PBMCs. The origin of the receptors is a woman aged 18-29 years in good health.

The V call is TRBV4-2, the J call TRBJ2-2; D is uncertain. Germline CDR1 reads LGHNA; CDR2 reads YNFKEQ. Trimming cost V 0 bases and J 6 bases, with 11 bases left between them. The length of the CDR3 is 15 residues. The CDR3 sequence: CASSQDGHGAGELFF. CDR3 nucleotides: TGTGCCAGCAGCCAAGATGGCCATGGGGCCGGGGAGCTGTTTTTT.

Regarding this clonotype: Relative to the germline gene, one junction end is altered; a read error may explain this. CDR3 sequence: CANSALAGVAGNEQFF. The CDR3 DNA is TGTGCCAACAGTGCTCTAGCGGGAGTTGCTGGAAATGAGCAGTTCTTC. The J gene is TRBJ2-1, the V gene TRBV6-2 or TRBV6-3; 10 bases line up with TRBD2. The V gene's germline CDR1 is MNHEY and CDR2 SVGEGT. CDR3 length: 16 amino acids.

V and J are TRBV27 and TRBJ2-2, with 8 bases fitting TRBD1. CDR3 size: 17 residues. Germline assignment: CDR1 MNHEY and CDR2 SMNVEV (reference sequence). Trimming cost V 6 bases and J 7 bases; bases outside gene matches: 16. The chain's CDR3 is CASRLYLVQGVGGELFF. The CDR3 coding sequence is TGTGCCAGCAGACTGTACCTTGTACAGGGGGTAGGCGGGGAGCTGTTTTTT.

The gene calls are TRBV28 and TRBJ2-3, with TRBD2 identical over 10 bases. CDR1 MDHEN and CDR2 SYDVKM come from the germline V gene. V lost 6 bases to trimming and J lost 6 bases; unmatched junction nucleotides: 12. The CDR3 covers 16 residues. CDR3 region: CASSPSGLAVPDTQYF. CDR3 nucleotides: TGTGCCAGCAGCCCCTCTGGACTAGCGGTGCCGGATACGCAGTATTTT.

A remark on this clonotype: This may arise from a read error, as a much more abundant clone is one base away. The chain recombines TRBV7-3 with TRBJ2-1; 9 nucleotides match TRBD2. V dropped 5 bases and J dropped 9; count of bases not matched to a gene: 14. Germline CDR1 reads SGHTA; CDR2 reads FQGTGA. The CDR3 consists of 16 residues. CDR3 residues: CASSLPTGGGATEQFF. The DNA of the CDR3 is TGTGCCAGCAGCCTTCCTACTGGCGGGGGGGCCACTGAGCAGTTCTTC.

The chain employs TRBV12-3 or TRBV12-4 and TRBJ2-1; 8 bases are a match to TRBD1. The ends lost 2 bases at V and 2 bases at J; junction bases unmatched: 5. The CDR3 runs 16 residues. CDR3 nucleotides: TGTGCCAGCAGTTTATTGCAGGGGGCGACCTACAATGAGCAGTTCTTC. This codes for CASSLLQGATYNEQFF.

This clonotype appeared a few times. The rearrangement joins TRBV4-1 to TRBJ2-3; unclear D gene. The CDR3 extends over 14 amino acids. Trimming removed 1 base from V and 1 base from J, with 6 bases in between. Germline assignment: CDR1 MGHRA and CDR2 YSYEKL. The CDR3 reads CASSQAKGTDTQYF. The CDR3 DNA reads as TGCGCCAGCAGCCAAGCGAAAGGCACAGATACGCAGTATTTT.

This clonotype was observed a few times. The chain's CDR3 is CASRIGYEQYF. In nucleotides, the CDR3 is TGTGCCAGCAGAATAGGGTACGAGCAGTACTTC. The chain carries TRBV27 and TRBJ2-7; D gene uncertain. There are 11 residues in the CDR3. Deletions cut 6 bases from V and 4 bases from J, with 7 bases between. CDR1 and CDR2 from the germline V gene are MNHEY and SMNVEV (reference sequence).

The chain couples TRBV7-9 to TRBJ2-5, with D possibly being TRBD1 (6 bases). From germline, CDR1 is SEHNR and CDR2 FQNEAQ (reference sequence). The CDR3 runs to 16 residues. The ends were cut back, 4 bases at V and 4 bases at J, with 19 bases in the middle. CDR3 sequence: CASSSQGTRPLETQYF. In DNA form, the CDR3 reads TGTGCCAGCAGCTCTCAGGGGACAAGGCCCCTAGAGACCCAGTACTTC.

This clonotype was detected many times. The rearrangement uses TRBV12-3 or TRBV12-4 and TRBJ2-1; 11 bases match TRBD2. This CDR3 has 15 residues. V lost 6 bases, J lost 6 bases, and 7 bases stayed unmatched. The CDR3 reads CASSRTSGRSNEQFF. The CDR3, as DNA: TGTGCCAGCAGCCGAACTAGCGGGAGAAGCAATGAGCAGTTCTTC.

There are a few counts of this clonotype. V and J are TRBV2 and TRBJ1-5, with TRBD1 matching over 9 bases. The CDR3 has 16 amino acids. J lost 6 bases, V lost 4 bases, and 10 bases had no gene match. Germline V lookup: CDR1 SNHLY, CDR2 FYNNEI. The CDR3 loop is CASSGTGDRKAQPQHF. The CDR3 coding sequence is TGTGCCAGCAGTGGGACAGGGGATAGGAAGGCTCAGCCCCAGCATTTT.

The chain couples TRBV4-3 to TRBJ1-1; maybe TRBD1 (5 bases). V shed 1 base and J shed 2 bases, with 20 bases lying between them. The CDR3 consists of 18 residues. From germline, CDR1 is LGHNA and CDR2 YSLEER. DNA of the CDR3: TGCGCCAGCAGCCAAGGGAGTTGGGGGACGAAGGTCAACACTGAAGCTTTCTTT. Protein: CASSQGSWGTKVNTEAFF.

This clonotype showed up just a few times. The genes are TRBV6-5 and TRBJ2-7; D may be TRBD2 (6 bases). There are 18 residues in the CDR3. V lost 4 bases to trimming and J lost 6 bases, with 28 bases between them. Germline CDR1 is MNHEY and CDR2 is SVGAGI. CDR3: CASSSTSGLTLNWGEQYF. CDR3 bases: TGTGCCAGCAGTTCCACCAGCGGGCTCACTTTAAACTGGGGCGAGCAGTACTTC.

This clonotype was counted many times. This chain uses TRBV3-1 with TRBJ1-5, with TRBD1 identical over 7 bases. Germline V gives CDR1 LGHDT, CDR2 YNNKEL (reference sequence). V lost 5 bases to trimming and J lost 4 bases; unmatched junction nucleotides: 8. This CDR3 spans 15 amino acids. The CDR3 region has the DNA TGTGCCAGCAGCAGGGGGCCGGTTATTAATCAGCCCCAGCATTTT. As protein: CASSRGPVINQPQHF. Complete variable domain (other parts from reference TRBV3-1 and TRBJ1-5): DTAVSQTPKYLVTQMGNDKSIKCEQNLGHDTMYWYKQDSKKFLKIMFSYNNKELIINETVPNRFSPKSPDKAHLNLHINSLELGDSAVYFCASSRGPVINQPQHFGDGTRLSIL.

This clonotype was found many times. The CDR3 DNA follows: TGTGCCAGCACCCAGGGGACTGGGCCGCCTGAGCAGTTCTTC. This encodes CASTQGTGPPEQFF. The chain recombines TRBV6-2 or TRBV6-3 with TRBJ2-1; TRBD1 or TRBD2 may be the D gene (6 bases each). Germline V lookup: CDR1 MNHEY, CDR2 SVGEGT. This CDR3 comprises 14 residues. V was clipped by 7 bases and J by 9 bases, with 19 bases between them.

This clonotype was observed many times. CDR3 coding DNA: TGTGCCAGCATCCCGGGGCACCGCAATCAGCCCCAGCATTTT. Translating it yields CASIPGHRNQPQHF. The chain couples TRBV6-1 to TRBJ1-5; possibly TRBD1 for D (5 bases). The germline CDR1 and CDR2 sequences are MNHNS and SASEGT. V gave up 7 bases and J gave up 2 bases, with 12 bases separating them. The CDR3 totals 14 residues.

This clonotype was detected many times. V usage is TRBV7-9 and J usage is TRBJ1-4, with a possible D match to TRBD1 (6 bases). Per the germline V gene, CDR1 is SEHNR and CDR2 is FQNEAQ (reference sequence). V was pared by 4 bases and J by 2 bases, with 11 bases between. The CDR3 covers 15 residues. The CDR3 nucleotides read TGTGCCAGCAGCTACCGTGGACAGACTAATGAAAAACTGTTTTTT. Translation gives CASSYRGQTNEKLFF.

The chain links TRBV13 to TRBJ2-7, with TRBD2 matching 8 bases. CDR3 size: 18 residues. Germline lookup yields CDR1 PRHDT and CDR2 FYEKMQ (reference sequence). Trimming took 10 bases from V and 1 from J; bases not matched to a gene: 21. DNA of the CDR3: TGTGCCATCAGTTTAGGCCTAGCGGCGGGAGGTCGTTCCTACGAGCAGTACTTC. As protein: CAISLGLAAGGRSYEQYF.

This clonotype was picked up many times. J is TRBJ1-3 and V is TRBV9; unclear D gene. Germline-derived CDR1 and CDR2 are SGDLS and YYNGEE. This CDR3 is built from 15 residues. The V end lost 1 base, the J end lost 2 bases, and 10 bases lay between the germline ends. The CDR3 coding sequence is TGTGCCAGCAGCGTAAGAGGAACAGCTGGAAACACCATATATTTT. Translating gives CASSVRGTAGNTIYF.

There are many counts of this clonotype. This chain joins TRBV11-2 and TRBJ2-5; 8 bases are shared with TRBD2. The length of the CDR3 is 13 residues. Losses at the gene ends were 5 bases for V and 5 bases for J; bases not matched to a gene: 4. CDR1 SGHAT and CDR2 FQNNGV come from the germline V gene. DNA for the CDR3: TGTGCCAGCAGCCCGGGGGGGGTTGAGACCCAGTACTTC. Translated: CASSPGGVETQYF.

The rearrangement joins TRBV20-1 to TRBJ2-7, with D perhaps TRBD1 or TRBD2 (5 bases each). V lost 0 bases and J 2 bases, leaving 17 bases between the germline ends. Germline V gene lookup returns CDR1 DFQATT and CDR2 SNEGSKA (reference sequence). CDR3 length equals 16 residues. For the CDR3, the DNA is TGCAGTGCTAGAGATCCGGGAAGAGGGGTGACCTACGAGCAGTACTTC. Encoded protein: CSARDPGRGVTYEQYF.

There are a few counts of this clonotype. The chain links TRBV27 to TRBJ1-4, with D tentatively TRBD1 (6 bases). The CDR3 length is 16 residues. Trimming left V 6 bases short and J 6 bases short, with 20 bases between. Per germline, CDR1 MNHEY and CDR2 SMNVEV (reference sequence). The CDR3 region is CASSPRRGEGDEKLFF. The DNA for the CDR3 is TGTGCCAGCAGCCCACGAAGGGGGGAGGGGGATGAAAAACTGTTTTTT.